These 16 T cell receptor beta chains share one sample of origin, sequenced in a study of blood T cells in healthy people across ages. Through a sample-barcoded 5' primer and a J-beta primer mix, a second PCR was run for roughly 6 to 11 cycles. MiXCR was run by TCRdb on the 5' RACE reads, yielding one entry per CDR3 protein. The sample records some 1.8 million distinct CDR3 sequences, more than 35% being singletons. Sequencing was done on a sample of blood. Receptors were obtained from a human donor in good health.

There are many counts of this clonotype. The chain couples TRBV4-1 to TRBJ2-3; 7 positions agree with TRBD1. The CDR3 totals 15 residues. Germline V gives CDR1 MGHRA, CDR2 YSYEKL. V was pared by 3 bases and J by 0 bases, with 3 bases of the junction left unmatched. The CDR3 nucleotides are TGCGCCAGCAGCCACGGGACAGCTAGCACAGATACGCAGTATTTT. It specifies CASSHGTASTDTQYF.

The chain employs TRBV6-7 and TRBJ1-1; no reliable D call. TRBV6-7 is reported as an ORF; its role is uncertain. V gave up 2 bases and J gave up 5 bases, with 21 bases separating them. CDR3 length equals 17 residues. The CDR3 DNA sequence: TGTGCCAGCAGTTACGGTTCTAGGCAAATATTTAGGACTGAAGCTTTCTTT. Translating gives CASSYGSRQIFRTEAFF.

The CDR3 DNA reads as TGTGCCAGCAGCTTAGGGGGGCTGAGTCCTGAAGCTTTCTTT. Encoded protein: CASSLGGLSPEAFF. The chain has TRBV11-2 and TRBJ1-1; TRBD1 might be the D (6 bases). Per germline, CDR1 SGHAT and CDR2 FQNNGV. V lost 1 base, J lost 6 bases, and 12 bases lay in between. There are 14 residues in the CDR3.

This chain joins TRBV10-3 and TRBJ2-3; D remains unclear. V lost 4 bases to trimming and J lost 5 bases, with 16 bases between them. The CDR3 totals 15 residues. Germline CDR1 and CDR2: ENHRY and SYGVKD. Written as DNA, the CDR3 is TGTGCCATCAGTGGAGCCTACGGAACGGGAGATACGCAGTATTTT. Translation gives CAISGAYGTGDTQYF.

The count of this clonotype is one. V is TRBV4-2 and J is TRBJ2-4, with 11 bases that match TRBD2. The last part of the DNA fits TRBJ2-7 better; the J call may be wrong. Germline V gives CDR1 LGHNA, CDR2 YNFKEQ. This CDR3 comprises 18 residues. CDR3 sequence reads: CASSQENVGLAESYEQYF. In nucleotides, the CDR3 is TGTGCCAGCAGCCAAGAAAATGTGGGACTAGCGGAATCCTACGAGCAGTACTTC.

This clonotype was detected a few times. The genes are TRBV4-1 and TRBJ1-5, with D unresolved. The V gene lost 1 base and the J gene lost 0 bases, with 7 bases spanning the gap. The CDR3 runs to 15 residues. Germline V gives CDR1 MGHRA, CDR2 YSYEKL. CDR3 DNA sequence: TGCGCCAGCAGCCAAGTGGAGCGTAGCAATCAGCCCCAGCATTTT. Protein sequence: CASSQVERSNQPQHF.

This clonotype showed up just a few times. The V and J genes are TRBV7-9 and TRBJ2-3, with 8 positions matching TRBD1. The CDR3 sequence is 17 residues long. Germline values: CDR1 SEHNR, CDR2 FQNEAQ (reference sequence). The J segment lost 0 bases and the V segment lost 5 bases, leaving 10 bases of the junction unmatched. CDR3: CASSPDTTGASTDTQYF. The CDR3 DNA sequence: TGTGCCAGCAGCCCCGATACGACAGGGGCAAGCACAGATACGCAGTATTTT.

This clonotype came up a few times. The chain combines TRBV15 with TRBJ1-2; a possible D gene is TRBD1 (5 bases). V dropped 0 bases and J dropped 7 bases, with 18 bases sitting between them. Germline CDR1 LNHNV, CDR2 YYDKDF (reference sequence). The CDR3 totals 16 residues. CDR3 residues: CATSRDRVIRDGGYTF. CDR3 nucleotide sequence: TGTGCCACCAGCAGAGATAGGGTTATAAGGGACGGTGGCTACACCTTC. Full variable domain (missing parts from reference TRBV15 and TRBJ1-2): DAMVIQNPRYQVTQFGKPVTLSCSQTLNHNVMYWYQQKSSQAPKLLFHYYDKDFNNEADTPDNFQSRRPNTSFCFLDIRSPGLGDTAMYLCATSRDRVIRDGGYTFGSGTRLTVV.

This clonotype was counted ten times or more. The J gene is TRBJ1-6, the V gene TRBV29-1; D gene uncertain. Trimming left V 7 bases short and J 6 bases short, with 10 bases between. CDR3 size: 12 residues. Germline loops: CDR1 SQVTM, CDR2 ANQGSEA. CDR3 in amino acids: CSAGTVNSPLHF. CDR3 sequence (DNA): TGCAGCGCAGGCACGGTTAATTCACCCCTCCACTTT.

This chain uses TRBV7-3 with TRBJ2-1, with 8 bases fitting TRBD1. The germline CDR1 and CDR2 sequences are SGHTA and FQGTGA. The CDR3 sequence is 13 residues long. Trimming removed 4 bases from V and 10 bases from J; junction bases left unmatched: 6. The CDR3 DNA reads as TGTGCCAGCAGCTACGGACAGGGAGAGGAGCAGTTCTTC. Its translation: CASSYGQGEEQFF.

The V call is TRBV5-1, the J call TRBJ2-4, with 8 bases lining up with TRBD1. Gene TRBJ2-7 matches the end of the DNA better, so the J call may be wrong. Germline assignment: CDR1 SGHRS and CDR2 YFSETQ. This CDR3 contains 14 residues. The CDR3 sequence is CASSLGQGMDEQYF. The CDR3 DNA is TGCGCCAGCAGCTTAGGACAGGGTATGGACGAGCAGTACTTC.

This clonotype showed up just once. The chain has TRBV27 and TRBJ1-2; a possible D gene is TRBD1 (5 bases). The V gene lost 5 bases and the J gene lost 2 bases, with 24 bases spanning the gap. The CDR3 sequence is 18 residues long. The germline V gene has CDR1 MNHEY and CDR2 SMNVEV (reference sequence). The DNA of the CDR3 is TGTGCCAGCAGTCCTGAGCCCCAGGGTTCAGCGGTAAACTATGGCTACACCTTC. Protein: CASSPEPQGSAVNYGYTF.

V gene TRBV29-1 combines with J gene TRBJ2-7; 7 bases agree with TRBD1. CDR3 length: 13 amino acids. Germline-derived CDR1 and CDR2 are SQVTM and ANQGSEA. V was clipped by 7 bases and J by 6 bases; unmatched bases: 12. The CDR3 coding sequence is TGCAGCGGACAAGAAGGACAGGAATCCGAGCAGTACTTC. This translates into CSGQEGQESEQYF.

The V gene is TRBV9, the J gene TRBJ2-1; possibly TRBD2 for D (7 bases). V was trimmed by 2 bases and J by 9 bases, leaving 18 bases between them. CDR1 is SGDLS and CDR2 is YYNGEE in the germline V gene. CDR3 length: 15 residues. CDR3 DNA: TGTGCCAGCAGCGTGGTTTTAGGGGGGGAGAGTGAGCAGTTCTTC. It specifies CASSVVLGGESEQFF.

This clonotype was detected once. The V call is TRBV7-2, the J call TRBJ1-1; no definite D call. The CDR3 loop spans 12 amino acids. V gave up 6 bases and J gave up 7 bases, with 12 bases separating them. Looked up from germline, CDR1 is SGHTA and CDR2 is FQGNSA. The CDR3 bases are TGTGCCAGCAGTAATTCCTATGGTGAAGCTTTCTTT. As protein: CASSNSYGEAFF.

V gene TRBV11-2 combines with J gene TRBJ2-3; 10 bases map to TRBD2. V was clipped by 1 base and J by 6 bases; unmatched bases: 13. The CDR3 has 18 residues. Germline V gene sequence: CDR1 SGHAT, CDR2 FQNNGV. The CDR3 DNA is TGTGCCAGCAGCTTAGTGACGCCTCTAGCGGGAGACGCGGATACGCAGTATTTT. Its protein is CASSLVTPLAGDADTQYF.